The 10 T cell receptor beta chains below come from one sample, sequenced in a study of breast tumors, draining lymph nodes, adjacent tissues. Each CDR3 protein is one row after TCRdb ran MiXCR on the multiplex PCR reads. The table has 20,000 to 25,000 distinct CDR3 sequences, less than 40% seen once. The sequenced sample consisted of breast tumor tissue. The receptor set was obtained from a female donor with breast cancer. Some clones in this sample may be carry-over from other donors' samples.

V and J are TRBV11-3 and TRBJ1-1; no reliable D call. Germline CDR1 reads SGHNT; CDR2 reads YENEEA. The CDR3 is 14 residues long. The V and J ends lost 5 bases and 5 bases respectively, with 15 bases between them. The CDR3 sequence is CASSPPPAGTEAFF. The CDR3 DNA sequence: TGTGCCAGCAGCCCGCCACCCGCTGGGACTGAAGCTTTCTTT.

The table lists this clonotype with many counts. The CDR3 DNA reads TGTGCCAGCAGTTTATCATGGGCTAGCGGGAACTACGAGCAGTACTTC. Its protein is CASSLSWASGNYEQYF. V is TRBV27 and J is TRBJ2-7, with 9 nucleotides matching TRBD2. Losses at the gene ends were 0 bases for V and 3 bases for J; bases not matched to a gene: 6. CDR3 length: 16 residues. Germline V gene data show CDR1 as MNHEY and CDR2 as SMNVEV (reference sequence).

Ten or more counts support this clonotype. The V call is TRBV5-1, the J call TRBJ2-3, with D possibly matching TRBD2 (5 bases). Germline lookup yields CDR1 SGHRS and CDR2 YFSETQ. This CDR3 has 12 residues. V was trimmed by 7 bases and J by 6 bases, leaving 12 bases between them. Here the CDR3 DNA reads TGCGCCAGCGAGGACTCGAGTGATACGCAGTATTTT. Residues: CASEDSSDTQYF.

The CDR3 nucleotides read TGTGCCAGCAGTGAGGCGGGGGCCAACGTCCTGACTTTC. It yields the protein CASSEAGANVLTF. J is TRBJ2-6 and V is TRBV6-1; D call uncertain. The CDR3 spans 13 residues. Trimming shortened V by 3 bases and J by 4 bases, and 4 bases separated the two germline ends. Germline V gene sequence: CDR1 MNHNS, CDR2 SASEGT.

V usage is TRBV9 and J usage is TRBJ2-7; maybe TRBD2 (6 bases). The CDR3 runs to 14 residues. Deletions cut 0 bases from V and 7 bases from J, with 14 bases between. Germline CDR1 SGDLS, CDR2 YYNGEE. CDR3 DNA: TGTGCCAGCAGCGTAGTGGGGGGTGCTACGGAGCAGTACTTC. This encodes CASSVVGGATEQYF.

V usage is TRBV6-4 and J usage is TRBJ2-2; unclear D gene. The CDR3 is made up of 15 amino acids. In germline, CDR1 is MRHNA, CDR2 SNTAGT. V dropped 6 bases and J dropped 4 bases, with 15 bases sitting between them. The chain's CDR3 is CASRDLTTFTGELFF. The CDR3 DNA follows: TGTGCCAGCAGAGATCTCACTACATTCACCGGGGAGCTGTTTTTT.

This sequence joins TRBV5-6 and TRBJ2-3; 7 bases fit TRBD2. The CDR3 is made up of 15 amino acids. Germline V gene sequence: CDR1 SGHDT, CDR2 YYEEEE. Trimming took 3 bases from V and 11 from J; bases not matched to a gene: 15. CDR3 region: CASSSPRDYEGRQYF. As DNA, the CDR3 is TGTGCCAGCAGCTCCCCCCGGGACTACGAAGGGAGGCAGTATTTT. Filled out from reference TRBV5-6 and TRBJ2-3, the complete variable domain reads DAGVTQSPTHLIKTRGQQVTLRCSPKSGHDTVSWYQQALGQGPQFIFQYYEEEERQRGNFPDRFSGHQFPNYSSELNVNALLLGDSALYLCASSSPRDYEGRQYFGPGTRLTVL.

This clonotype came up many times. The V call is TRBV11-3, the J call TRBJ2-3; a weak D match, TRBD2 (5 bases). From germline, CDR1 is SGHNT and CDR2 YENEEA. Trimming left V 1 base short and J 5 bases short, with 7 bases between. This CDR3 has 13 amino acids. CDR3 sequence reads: CASSLVGRDTQYF. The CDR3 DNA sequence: TGTGCCAGCAGCTTAGTGGGGAGAGATACGCAGTATTTT.

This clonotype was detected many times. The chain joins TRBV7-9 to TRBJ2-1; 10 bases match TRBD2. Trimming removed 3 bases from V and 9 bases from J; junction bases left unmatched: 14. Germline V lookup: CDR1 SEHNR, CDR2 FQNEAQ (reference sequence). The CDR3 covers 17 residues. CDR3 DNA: TGTGCCAGCAGCTTGGAATTTGGGTCTAGCGGGAGAGGTGAGCAGTTCTTC. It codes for CASSLEFGSSGRGEQFF.

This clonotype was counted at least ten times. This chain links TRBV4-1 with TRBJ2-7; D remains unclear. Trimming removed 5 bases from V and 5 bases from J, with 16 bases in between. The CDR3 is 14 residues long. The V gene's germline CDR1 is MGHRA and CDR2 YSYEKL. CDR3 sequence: CASSTPGVENEQYF. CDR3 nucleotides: TGCGCCAGCAGCACCCCAGGTGTGGAAAACGAGCAGTACTTC.